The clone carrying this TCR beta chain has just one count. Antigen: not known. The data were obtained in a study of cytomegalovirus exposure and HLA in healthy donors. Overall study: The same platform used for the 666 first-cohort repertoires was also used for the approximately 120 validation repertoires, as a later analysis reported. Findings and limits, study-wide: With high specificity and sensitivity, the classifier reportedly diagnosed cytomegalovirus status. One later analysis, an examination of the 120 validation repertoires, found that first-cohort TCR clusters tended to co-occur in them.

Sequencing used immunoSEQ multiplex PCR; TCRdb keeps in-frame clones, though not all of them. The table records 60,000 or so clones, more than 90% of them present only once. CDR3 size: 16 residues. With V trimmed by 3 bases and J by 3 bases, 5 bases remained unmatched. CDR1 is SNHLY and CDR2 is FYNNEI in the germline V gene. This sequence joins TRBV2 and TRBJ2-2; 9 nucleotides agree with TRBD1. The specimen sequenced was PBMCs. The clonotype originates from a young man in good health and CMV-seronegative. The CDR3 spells CASSELGQGDTGELFF. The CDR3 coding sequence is TGTGCCAGCAGTGAGCTGGGACAGGGTGACACCGGGGAGCTGTTTTTT.